This TCR beta chain was sequenced in a study of shared clonotypes between healthy human individuals. This table comes from immunoSEQ multiplex PCR, and its TCRdb copy is limited to in-frame clones, with some not included. The table has 470,000 or so clones, roughly 80% seen once; the top ten hold approximately 11%. The germline V gene has CDR1 LNHNV and CDR2 YYDKDF (reference sequence). V shed 0 bases and J shed 8 bases, with 16 bases lying between them. The length of the CDR3 is 15 residues. Material for sequencing was PBMCs. The clonotype comes from a woman aged 40 to 49 in good health. Some clones in this sample may be carry-over from other donors' samples. The chain employs TRBV15 and TRBJ1-2, with a possible D match to TRBD1 (5 bases). Here the CDR3 reads CATSRDIAGPRGYTF. CDR3 DNA: TGTGCCACCAGCAGAGATATTGCGGGACCGCGGGGCTACACCTTC.